This T cell receptor beta chain was observed in a study of blood T cell repertoires in COVID-19 (dated by TCRdb to the early 2020s). Background on the whole study: Samples from collaborators originated in the United States, Italy and Spain and spanned both the acute and convalescent phases of COVID-19. A de-identified subject ID, COVID-19 status, age in years and sex were almost always included in the sample metadata. The material from the prospective study consisted of cDNA or gDNA derived from T cells, B-cell-depleted T cells, or PBMCs. The repertoires were made available in a free public database intended to serve as a resource for research on the immune response to SARS-CoV-2. Samples came from the ongoing ImmuneRACE study (first 160 participants) plus 1,254 subjects from 6 global collaborators. Subjects who had been exposed to COVID-19, were actively infected with it, or had recovered from it provided the deeply sampled blood TCRbeta repertoires that made up the dataset. Where HLA class I and class II types were available, the types were taken from metadata supplied by the sample provider, not from assay-based typing. General findings and caveats noted by the study authors: How much clinical and demographic metadata was included differed by source and by participant, and the metadata was provided uncurated.

TCRbeta CDR3 regions were amplified from genomic DNA using the immunoSEQ Assay, a bias-controlled multiplex PCR. For the original study's pipeline: Within the assay, amplification of reference gene primers was used to estimate how many nucleated cells each sample contained. Sequence reads were collapsed and filtered to measure the absolute abundance of every unique TCRbeta CDR3 rearrangement. For each sample, productive Simpson clonality was calculated by taking the square root of Simpson's diversity index across productive rearrangements. Entries here come from immuneACCESS through TCRdb and include only in-frame sequences with V and J called. Some clones fail to appear in such tables; in the studies checked, an unresolved V gene covers under half of the shortfall, and the cause of the remainder is unknown. V, J and clone size reflect that table, while D and trimming were determined from the DNA. The sample table shows about 210,000 clones, and around 84% are seen once. Roughly a tenth of the sample rests with the top ten.

V and J lose 2 bases and 3 bases, and a span of 16 bases separates them. The CDR3, from cysteine to phenylalanine, totals 16 residues. Only the CDR3 portion is preserved as DNA: 48 bases, with reading frame beginning at the first base. The germline V gene specifies SGHTS as CDR1 and YDEGEE as CDR2. In regard to this clone: No cognate antigen has been identified for it. Base qualities are not at hand, and no much larger clone is one base apart.

One collaborating source in Seattle enrolled patients while the patients were actively infected and followed the patients over time throughout the course of disease. Each collaborating institution followed its own protocols to collect whole blood in K2EDTA tubes. For TCRbeta analysis, collaborators shipped samples in one of three forms: frozen whole blood, isolated PBMCs, or DNA extracted from either of those sample types. The receptor was derived from a woman aged 80 or over with COVID-19, enrolled during active disease. The specimen sequenced was peripheral blood. The sequence joins TRBV5-8 to TRBJ2-3; the D segment could be TRBD2, given 5 matching bases. The CDR3 protein sequence reads: CASSFGGRGFTDTQYF. The DNA sequence is given as TGTGCCAGCAGCTTCGGCGGACGGGGATTTACAGATACGCAGTATTTT.